The sequence of this T cell receptor (beta chain) was determined in a study of blood T cell repertoires in COVID-19. About the study: T cells, B-cell-depleted T cells, or PBMCs supplied cDNA or gDNA.

The CDR3 spans 14 residues. Trimming pared 4 bases from V and 11 bases from J, leaving 21 bases between. Per the germline V gene, CDR1 is SGHRS and CDR2 is YFSETQ. Patients at the Seattle site were enrolled during active infection and followed longitudinally. Original analysis: Estimation of nucleated cell counts was performed using reference gene primer amplification. TCRdb's copy holds only in-frame clones and misses some; the assay was immunoSEQ multiplex PCR. V, J and clone size are taken as reported in that table, and D and trimming were inferred from the DNA itself. Here the sample spans tens of thousands of clones, almost 85% being singletons.

The specimen was peripheral blood. The TCR was taken from a man in his 60s with COVID-19, enrolled during active disease. The V call is TRBV5-1, the J call TRBJ1-2; D unclear. The CDR3 region has the DNA TGCGCCAGCAGCGTAGGTACCTCCGGAGGAACTTACACCTTC. Residues: CASSVGTSGGTYTF.